This TCR beta chain was found in a study of T-cell reconstitution after alpha-beta-depleted transplantation in children (dated by TCRdb to 2016 to 2017). For the study in its entirety: Using TCR repertoire profiling, the study followed T-cell immune reconstitution in a quantitative way in children after TCRalphabeta/CD19-depleted allogeneic hematopoietic cell transplantation.

Its CDR3 holds 14 amino acids, cysteine through phenylalanine. The sequence is cut down to CDR3 DNA, 42 bases in frame from base 1. The trim is 0 bases for V and 2 bases for J, with a gap of 9 bases between the germline ends. CDR1 and CDR2 are drawn from the germline V gene (reference sequence): DFQATT, SNEGSKA. Receptor libraries were prepared by PCR. The run used an Illumina HiSeq 2500. To normalize quantification of the TCRbeta repertoire, the TCR libraries were built with molecular barcoding that relied on unique molecular identifiers. Clones were called with MiXCR by TCRdb after fastp trimmed the public reads at Q25, and only in-frame beta chains were retained. Under each unique CDR3 protein, matching rows form one entry showing the most common genes and DNA. The sample profile shows some 400,000 distinct CDR3 sequences; roughly 20% of them were found once. The ten largest account for approximately 3.9% of the sample.

This clonotype was seen only once. Its antigen target is currently unknown. Nothing much larger sits one base from this clone, and base qualities are not available. Resting on one read, the evidence is weak. The sample was PBMCs from the stem cell graft donor, taken from the stem cell graft. This clonotype was obtained from a human donor who donated a stem cell graft to a child with acute myeloid leukemia. The chain employs TRBV20-1 and TRBJ2-3, with the D gene too uncertain to name. The CDR3 is CSARDGRATDTQYF. Here is the DNA: TGCAGTGCTAGAGATGGAAGGGCCACAGATACGCAGTATTTT.